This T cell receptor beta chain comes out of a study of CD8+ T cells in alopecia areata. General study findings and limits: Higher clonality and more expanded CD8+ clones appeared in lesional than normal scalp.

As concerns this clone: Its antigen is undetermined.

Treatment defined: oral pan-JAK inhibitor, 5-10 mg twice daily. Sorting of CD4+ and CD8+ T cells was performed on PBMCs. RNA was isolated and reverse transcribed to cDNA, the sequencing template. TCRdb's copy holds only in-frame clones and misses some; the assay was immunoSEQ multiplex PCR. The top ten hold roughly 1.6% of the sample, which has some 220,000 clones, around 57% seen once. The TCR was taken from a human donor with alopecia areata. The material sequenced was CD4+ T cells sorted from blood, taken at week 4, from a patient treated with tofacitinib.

In DNA form, the CDR3 reads TGCAGCGTTGAAGTGGTGAGGGGCACTGAAGCTTTCTTT. It codes for CSVEVVRGTEAFF. The J gene is TRBJ1-1, the V gene TRBV29-1, with a weak D call TRBD1 (5 bases). With 1 base removed from V and 4 bases from J, the gap between germline ends came to 10 bases. The CDR3 has 13 amino acids. Germline V gives CDR1 SQVTM, CDR2 ANQGSEA. Combining the CDR3 with reference TRBV29-1 and TRBJ1-1 gives the whole variable domain SAVISQKPSRDICQRGTSLTIQCQVDSQVTMMFWYRQQPGQSLTLIATANQGSEATYESGFVIDKFPISRPNLTFSTLTVSNMSPEDSSIYLCSVEVVRGTEAFFGQGTRLTVV.